The sequence of this TCR beta chain was determined in a study of CXCR3-negative and CXCR3-positive naive CD8 T cells. Overall study results and limits: TRB CDR3s were more hydrophobic in CXCR3-positive than in CXCR3-negative naive cells.

For this clonotype: The antigen is unknown.

The CDR3 covers 15 residues. The TRB cDNA libraries were prepared by 5' RACE with UMI labels. TCRdb reworked the 5' RACE reads into one entry per CDR3 protein, no DNA. This sample lists around 60,000 distinct CDR3 sequences; its ten largest clones have less than 0.85%. This TCR came from a human donor in good health. Some clones in this sample may be carry-over from other donors' samples. The genes are TRBV12-3 or TRBV12-4 and TRBJ2-1. The sample consisted of naive CXCR3+ CD8+ T cells from blood. Noted subset: CD45RO-CCR7+CD27+CD95- naive CD8+ T cells expressing CXCR3 (TNR3+). CDR3 loop: CASIIVGAPANEQFF.